This TCR beta chain was captured by sequencing in a study of T cells in Graves' hyperthyroidism and ophthalmopathy. Study-level information: Prior to any treatment, at the point of initial diagnosis, peripheral blood was collected. General observations from the study: Most expanded thyroid clonotypes above 0.001 also appeared in blood. A 13 V-J model separated ophthalmopathy from stable hyperthyroidism.

Investigators excluded patients with uncontrolled infection, other autoimmune disease, pregnancy or lactation. Researchers amplified the TCR beta CDR3 regions from RNA transcripts. When the TCR CDR3 underwent first-round RT-PCR, the HTBI primer set was used. One entry per CDR3 protein results from TCRdb running MiXCR on the multiplex PCR reads. This table has around 600,000 distinct CDR3 sequences, roughly 16% appearing once. This clonotype has at least ten counts. Its target is not known. V gave up 1 base and J gave up 4 bases, with 8 bases separating them. The CDR3 extends over 13 amino acids. Sample: blood. The TCR sequence derives from a woman aged 40 to 50 with Graves' ophthalmopathy. This sequence joins TRBV12-3 or TRBV12-4 and TRBJ2-7; D is uncertain. The CDR3 sequence: CASSLGEGYEQYF. CDR3 bases: TGTGCCAGCAGTTTAGGTGAAGGATACGAGCAGTACTTC.